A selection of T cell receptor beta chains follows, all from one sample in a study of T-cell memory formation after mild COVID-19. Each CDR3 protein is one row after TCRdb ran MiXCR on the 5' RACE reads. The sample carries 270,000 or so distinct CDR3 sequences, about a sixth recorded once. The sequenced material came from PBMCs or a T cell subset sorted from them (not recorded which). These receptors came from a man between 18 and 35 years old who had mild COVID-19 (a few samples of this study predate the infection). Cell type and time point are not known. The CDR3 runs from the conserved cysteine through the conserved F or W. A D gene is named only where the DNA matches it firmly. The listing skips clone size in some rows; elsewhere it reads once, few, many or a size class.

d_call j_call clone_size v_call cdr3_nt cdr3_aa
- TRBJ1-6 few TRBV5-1 TGCGCCAGCAGAAGAACGGGGTTAGAGGATTCACCCCTCCACTTT CASRRTGLEDSPLHF
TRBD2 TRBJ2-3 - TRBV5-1 TGCGCCAGCAGCTTTGGGGAGGGAACGCAGTATTTT CASSFGEGTQYF
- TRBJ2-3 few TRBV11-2 TGTGCCAGCAGCCGTACTTCCGCAGCGTATAGCACAGATACGCAGTATTTT CASSRTSAAYSTDTQYF
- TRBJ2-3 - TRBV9 TGTGCCAGCAGCCCACTTGTAGGGGTGACAGATACGCAGTATTTT CASSPLVGVTDTQYF
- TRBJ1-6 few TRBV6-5 TGTGCCAGCAGCATATCTCGCGGACAGAGAGGCTATTCACCCCTCCACTTT CASSISRGQRGYSPLHF
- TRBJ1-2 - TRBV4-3 TGCGCCAGCAGCCAAAACCTCAGCCCCGATGGCTACACCTTC CASSQNLSPDGYTF
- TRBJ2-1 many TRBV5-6 TGTGCCAGCAGCCACTACAATGAGCAGTTCTTC CASSHYNEQFF
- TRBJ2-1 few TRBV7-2 TGTGCCAGCAGCTTATGGTCTGGGGACCGACCCAATGAGCAGTTCTTC CASSLWSGDRPNEQFF
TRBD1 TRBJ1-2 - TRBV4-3 TGCGCCAGCAGCCAACCCGGGACAGGGGGTGGAGGCTACACCTTC CASSQPGTGGGGYTF
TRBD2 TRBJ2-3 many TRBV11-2 TGTGCCAGCACCGGGGAGGGGACAGATACGCAGTATTTT CASTGEGTDTQYF
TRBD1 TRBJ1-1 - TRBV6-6 TGTGCCAGCAGTGGGGGGACAGGGCAAGCTTTCTTT CASSGGTGQAFF
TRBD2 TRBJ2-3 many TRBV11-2 TGTGCCAGCAGCCCGGGGGGTACGCAGTATTTT CASSPGGTQYF
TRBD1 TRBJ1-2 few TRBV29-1 TGCAGCACAGTAGACAGGGGAGTTTCGACCCTCGACTATGGCTACACCTTC CSTVDRGVSTLDYGYTF
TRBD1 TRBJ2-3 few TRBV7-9 TGTGCCAGCAGTTATACAGGGGGCGCAGATACGCAGTATTTT CASSYTGGADTQYF
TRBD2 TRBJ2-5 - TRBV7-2 TGTGCCAGCAGCTTCAGACTAGCGATACAAGAGACCCAGTACTTC CASSFRLAIQETQYF
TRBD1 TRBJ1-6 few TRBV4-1 TGCGCCAGCAGCCAAACAGGGGTTTCACCCCTCCACTTT CASSQTGVSPLHF
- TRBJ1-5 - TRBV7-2 TGTGCCAGCAGCTTAATGGGCCAGCCCCAGCATTTT CASSLMGQPQHF
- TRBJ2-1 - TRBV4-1 TGCGCCAGCAGCCAAGAGCAGGGCGGGGATGAGCAGTTCTTC CASSQEQGGDEQFF
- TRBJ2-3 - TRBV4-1 TGCGCCAGCAGCCAAGATACGATCAAGGTCCCAGATACGCAGTATTTT CASSQDTIKVPDTQYF
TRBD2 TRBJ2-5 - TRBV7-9 TGTGCCAGCAGCTCCCTCCGCGAAGCGGGGGGGCAAGAGACCCAGTACTTC CASSSLREAGGQETQYF
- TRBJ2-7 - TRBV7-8 TGTGCCAGCAGCTTAGAACTAATCCACGAGCAGTACTTC CASSLELIHEQYF
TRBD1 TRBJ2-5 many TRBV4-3 TGCGCCAGCAGCCAAGAGGCGAGGGGGCACGAGACCCAGTACTTC CASSQEARGHETQYF
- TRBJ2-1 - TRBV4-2 TGTGCCAGCAGCCAAGATCTGAGCAATGAGCAGTTCTTC CASSQDLSNEQFF
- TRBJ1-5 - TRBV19 TGTGCCAGTACCATACAGGAAAATCAGCCCCAGCATTTT CASTIQENQPQHF
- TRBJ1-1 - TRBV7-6 TGTGCCAGCAGCTTAGAGGTACTAGGGTCGAACACTGAAGCTTTCTTT CASSLEVLGSNTEAFF
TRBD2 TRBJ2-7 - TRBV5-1 TGCGCCAGCAGCTTGCCCAGCGGGGGCGAGCAGTACTTC CASSLPSGGEQYF
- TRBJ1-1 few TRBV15 TGTGCCACCAGCAGAGACAGGTTGTTCACTGAAGCTTTCTTT CATSRDRLFTEAFF
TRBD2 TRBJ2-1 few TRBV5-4 TGTGCCAGCAGCGGGGGACTAGCGGGGCAGAGCTCCTACAATGAGCAGTTCTTC CASSGGLAGQSSYNEQFF
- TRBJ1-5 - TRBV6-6 TGTGCCAGCAGTTACCCGTCGGGTGGGGTCGGCAATCAGCCCCAGCATTTT CASSYPSGGVGNQPQHF
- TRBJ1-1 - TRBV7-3 TGTGCCAGCAGCTTAACAGGGGCCCTTGAAGCTTTCTTT CASSLTGALEAFF
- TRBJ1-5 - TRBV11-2 TGTGCCAGCAGCTTAGATGGGGATGGGCAGCCCCAGCATTTT CASSLDGDGQPQHF
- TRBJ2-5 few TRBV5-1 TGCGCCAGCAGTTTAGCCCCGGGCTCGGACCGGCGTGGGGAGACCCAGTACTTC CASSLAPGSDRRGETQYF
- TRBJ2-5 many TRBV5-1 TGCGCCAGCAGCTTGGCCCTAGAGACCCAGTACTTC CASSLALETQYF
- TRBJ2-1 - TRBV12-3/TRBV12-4 TGTGCCAGCAGCTGGGGAACTGCGGATGAGCAGTTCTTC CASSWGTADEQFF
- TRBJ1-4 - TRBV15 TGTGCCACCAGCAGAGATGGGGAAACAACTAATGAAAAACTGTTTTTT CATSRDGETTNEKLFF
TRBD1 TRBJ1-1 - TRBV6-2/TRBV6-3 TGTGCCAGCACTGAAGACAGGGACGTTGGAGCTTTCTTT CASTEDRDVGAFF
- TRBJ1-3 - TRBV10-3 TGTGCCATCAGTGACCCTGGAGGGAATGGGGGAAACACCATATATTTT CAISDPGGNGGNTIYF
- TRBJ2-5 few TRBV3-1 TGTGCCAGCAGCCCCCCCGAACGGCCGAGGACCCAGTACTTC CASSPPERPRTQYF
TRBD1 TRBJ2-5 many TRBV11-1 TGTGCCAGCAGCCCTGGGACAGCCCAAGAGACCCAGTACTTC CASSPGTAQETQYF
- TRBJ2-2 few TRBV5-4 TGTGCCAGCAGTTACCTAGGGGGGGTCGTCACCGGGGAGCTGTTTTTT CASSYLGGVVTGELFF
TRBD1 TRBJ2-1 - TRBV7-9 TGTGCCAGCAGCTCCCCAGGGGGAATCAATGAGCAGTTCTTC CASSSPGGINEQFF
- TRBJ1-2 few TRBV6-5 TGTGCCAGCAGTTCCACAGGCAGCCATGGCTACACCTTC CASSSTGSHGYTF
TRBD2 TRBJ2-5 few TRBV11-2 TGTGCCAGCAGCTCGCTAGCGGCCCAGTACTTC CASSSLAAQYF
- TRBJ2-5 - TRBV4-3 TGCGCCAGCCTAATGTACAAAGAGACCCAGTACTTC CASLMYKETQYF
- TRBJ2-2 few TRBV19 TGTGCCAGTAGTATAGTAGGCACCGGGGAGCTGTTTTTT CASSIVGTGELFF
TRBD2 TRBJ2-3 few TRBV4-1 TGCGCCAGCAGCCAAGAGAAAGAGTTAGCGGGGGGAAATACGCAGTATTTT CASSQEKELAGGNTQYF
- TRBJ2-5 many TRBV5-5 TGTGCCAGCAGGAACCTGTTAAACCAAGAGACCCAGTACTTC CASRNLLNQETQYF
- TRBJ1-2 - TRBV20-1 TGCAGTGCTAGATCGGGACGGGAGCCCTATGGCTACACCTTC CSARSGREPYGYTF
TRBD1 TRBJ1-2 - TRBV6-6 TGTGCCAGCAGTTTTGGGGACAGGTCCTCCTATGGCTACACCTTC CASSFGDRSSYGYTF
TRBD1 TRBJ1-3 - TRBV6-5 TGTGCCACCCGGGACAGGGGTTTCGGATCCGGAAACACCATATATTTT CATRDRGFGSGNTIYF
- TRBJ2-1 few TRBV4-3 TGCGCCAGCAGCTCCCGTCGGGGGTATGAGCAGTTCTTC CASSSRRGYEQFF
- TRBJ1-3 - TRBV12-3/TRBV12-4 TGTGCCAGCAGAGATTTTCGCCCGGTTTGGGGAAACACCATATATTTT CASRDFRPVWGNTIYF
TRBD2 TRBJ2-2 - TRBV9 TGTGCCAGCAGCCCGGGACTAGCGGGGGGGTGGAACACCGGGGAGCTGTTTTTT CASSPGLAGGWNTGELFF